This entry concerns a single T cell receptor beta chain. The same CDR3 is also encoded by other DNA sequences in this sample. Seattle researchers signed up patients amid active infection and tracked them longitudinally. Germline CDR1 reads LNHDA; CDR2 reads SQIVND (reference sequence). The CDR3 runs to 14 residues. With 5 bases clipped from V and 4 bases from J, the junction kept 6 bases outside the gene matches. Clones were read by immunoSEQ multiplex PCR, and TCRdb kept only the in-frame ones, dropping some. Among fewer than 650,000 clones listed, about 89% were seen once. The data originate from a study of blood T cell repertoires in COVID-19. Across the whole study: COVID-19 samples from acute and convalescent phases originated in the United States, Italy and Spain. T cells, B-cell-depleted T cells, or PBMCs supplied cDNA or gDNA.

Sequencing was done on a sample of peripheral blood. The receptor was derived from a woman in her forties or fifties with COVID-19, enrolled during active disease. The chain joins TRBV19 to TRBJ1-1; 8 nucleotides line up with TRBD1. The CDR3 DNA reads as TGTGCCAGTAGTCCGACAGGGGTGGGCACTGAAGCTTTCTTT. Translation gives CASSPTGVGTEAFF.